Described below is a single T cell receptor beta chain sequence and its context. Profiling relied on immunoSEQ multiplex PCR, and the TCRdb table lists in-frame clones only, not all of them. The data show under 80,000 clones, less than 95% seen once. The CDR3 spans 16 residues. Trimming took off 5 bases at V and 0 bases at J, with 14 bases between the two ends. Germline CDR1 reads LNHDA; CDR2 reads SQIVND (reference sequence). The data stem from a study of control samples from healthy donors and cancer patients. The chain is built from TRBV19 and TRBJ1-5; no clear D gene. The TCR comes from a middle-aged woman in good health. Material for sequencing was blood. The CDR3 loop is CASSVKVGYSNQPQHF. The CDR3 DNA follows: TGTGCCAGTAGTGTTAAAGTGGGTTATAGCAATCAGCCCCAGCATTTT.